The 9 T cell receptor beta chains given below trace back to one sample, sequenced in a study of technical replicates of blood from a handful of donors. Profiled with immunoSEQ multiplex PCR; TCRdb holds only in-frame clones, not every one. Of fewer than 85,000 clones listed, around nine tenths are singletons. Source material: T cells isolated from PBMCs. The receptor source for this set is a human donor in good health.

This chain links TRBV2 with TRBJ2-3; D not certain. The CDR3 is 11 residues long. Trimming took 8 bases from V and 4 from J, leaving 7 bases between them. CDR1 SNHLY and CDR2 FYNNEI come from the germline V gene. CDR3 nucleotides: TGTGCCAGCCTAGAGGCAGATACGCAGTATTTT. It codes for CASLEADTQYF.

A few counts support this clone. This chain links TRBV4-2 with TRBJ2-7, with 9 bases matching TRBD2. Germline CDR1 is LGHNA and CDR2 is YNFKEQ. Losses at the gene ends were 3 bases for V and 4 bases for J; bases not matched to a gene: 4. The CDR3 length is 14 residues. This CDR3 is CASSQGLASYEQYF. DNA for the CDR3: TGTGCCAGCAGCCAGGGACTAGCCTCGTACGAGCAGTACTTC.

This sequence joins TRBV25-1 and TRBJ2-7; 10 positions agree with TRBD2. The CDR3 covers 15 residues. The germline CDR1 and CDR2 sequences are MGHDK and SYGVNS. With 6 bases clipped from V and 0 bases from J, the junction kept 5 bases outside the gene matches. CDR3 sequence reads: CASSAGTSVSYEQYF. The CDR3 bases are TGTGCCAGCAGCGCCGGGACTAGCGTCTCCTACGAGCAGTACTTC.

This clone showed up just once. The chain employs TRBV5-1 and TRBJ2-7, with D unresolved. Germline CDR1 and CDR2: SGHRS and YFSETQ. The CDR3 is 11 residues long. The V end was cut by 5 bases, the J end by 1 base, with 4 bases between. The CDR3 DNA reads TGCGCCAGCAGTATGTCCTACGAGCAGTACTTC. This codes for CASSMSYEQYF.

The rearrangement joins TRBV25-1 to TRBJ2-7, with 10 bases lining up with TRBD1. Losses at the gene ends were 5 bases for V and 4 bases for J; bases not matched to a gene: 8. Germline CDR1 reads MGHDK; CDR2 reads SYGVNS. The CDR3 contains 15 residues. CDR3 protein: CASSLRGTGEYEQYF. CDR3 in DNA: TGTGCCAGCAGTCTACGGGGGACAGGGGAGTACGAGCAGTACTTC.

This clone was observed a single time. The rearrangement joins TRBV9 to TRBJ2-5; TRBD1 aligns across 7 bases. CDR1 is SGDLS, CDR2 YYNGEE, per germline. V was pared by 4 bases and J by 6 bases, with 6 bases of the junction left unmatched. The CDR3 runs 13 residues. The CDR3 nucleotides read TGTGCCAGCAGCCTTACAGGGGCGAAGACCCAGTACTTC. This codes for CASSLTGAKTQYF.

The genes are TRBV9 and TRBJ2-7; 8 nucleotides align to TRBD1. Trimming took 3 bases from V and 4 from J; bases not matched to a gene: 12. The CDR3 extends over 16 amino acids. The germline gives CDR1 SGDLS, CDR2 YYNGEE. Written as DNA, the CDR3 is TGTGCCAGCAGCGCAGAGGGACAGGAGTGGGGTTACGAGCAGTACTTC. This codes for CASSAEGQEWGYEQYF.

The J gene is TRBJ2-1, the V gene TRBV27; TRBD2 agrees at 7 bases. V shed 3 bases and J 9 bases; nucleotides not matched to a gene: 8. Germline CDR1 reads MNHEY; CDR2 reads SMNVEV (reference sequence). This CDR3 comprises 14 residues. CDR3 protein: CASSFKDTGGEQFF. In DNA form, the CDR3 reads TGTGCCAGCAGTTTTAAGGACACGGGGGGTGAGCAGTTCTTC.

The chain joins TRBV28 to TRBJ2-7, with D possibly TRBD1 on 5 matching bases. The V gene's germline CDR1 is MDHEN and CDR2 SYDVKM. Trimming shortened V by 6 bases and J by 4 bases, and 19 bases separated the two germline ends. The length of the CDR3 is 15 residues. As DNA, the CDR3 is TGTGCCAGCAGAAGCATCAGGGTTTCCGGATACGAGCAGTACTTC. Its protein product is CASRSIRVSGYEQYF.